A selection of T cell receptor beta chains follows, all from one sample in a study of CD8+ T cells in alopecia areata. Profiled with immunoSEQ multiplex PCR; TCRdb holds only in-frame clones, not every one. The sample includes 200,000 to 250,000 clones, around 65% of them seen just once. The material sequenced was CD4+ T cells sorted from blood, taken at week 4, from a patient treated with tofacitinib. The receptors were sampled from a human donor with alopecia areata. The CDR3 runs from the conserved cysteine through the conserved F or W. The order of the fields is CDR3 DNA, CDR3 protein, D gene, J gene, clone size, V gene. A D gene is named only where the DNA matches it firmly. Some rows have no size entry. The others give once, few or many, or a class for an expanded clone.

TGTGCCAGCAGTTACGGCGTGAGCGGGGGGATATACGAGCAGTACTTC,CASSYGVSGGIYEQYF,TRBD2,TRBJ2-7,few,TRBV6-8
TGTGCCAGCAGCTTAGCGGGCCAGGATGAGCAGTTCTTC,CASSLAGQDEQFF,.,TRBJ2-1,few,TRBV7-2
TGTGCCACCAGCTCGTCCAGGGTAGGGCCCCAGCATTTT,CATSSSRVGPQHF,.,TRBJ1-5,.,TRBV15
TGTGCCAGCAGCTCGGGACAGGCTTACTATGGCTACACCTTC,CASSSGQAYYGYTF,TRBD1,TRBJ1-2,once,TRBV7-2
TGTGCCAGCAGCTTCGCTAGCGGGGGCTCAGATACGCAGTATTTT,CASSFASGGSDTQYF,TRBD2,TRBJ2-3,.,TRBV2
TGTGCCAGCAGTGTTGGTCCTGTGGGCAATCAGCCCCAGCATTTT,CASSVGPVGNQPQHF,.,TRBJ1-5,.,TRBV2
TGCGCCAGCAGCTTGGAAACAGATACGCAGTATTTT,CASSLETDTQYF,.,TRBJ2-3,few,TRBV5-1
TGCAGCGTTCAAATACAGCCCAACACTGAAGCTTTCTTT,CSVQIQPNTEAFF,.,TRBJ1-1,.,TRBV29-1
TGTGCCAGCAGCCAAGGCCAGGGGACCCAGTACTTC,CASSQGQGTQYF,.,TRBJ2-5,.,TRBV14
TGCAGCGTTGAGAGGGACAGGGGAGAGACCCAGTACTTC,CSVERDRGETQYF,TRBD1,TRBJ2-5,.,TRBV29-1
TGTGCCAGCAGTGTCCTCGGTAATCAGCCCCAGCATTTT,CASSVLGNQPQHF,.,TRBJ1-5,few,TRBV2
TGTGCCAGCAGCCACCTAGCGGGGGGTGGAGAGACCCAGTACTTC,CASSHLAGGGETQYF,TRBD2,TRBJ2-5,.,TRBV5-6
TGCGCCAGCAGCTTGGTAGCTGGGGAGGGACAGAAGTTACACTTC,CASSLVAGEGQKLHF,.,TRBJ2-4,.,TRBV5-1
TGTGCCAGCAGTCGGGTACCGATGAACACTGAAGCTTTCTTT,CASSRVPMNTEAFF,.,TRBJ1-1,.,TRBV27
TGTGCCAGCAGCCAGGGACTAGCGGGCGGATACGAGCAGTACTTC,CASSQGLAGGYEQYF,TRBD2,TRBJ2-7,few,TRBV14
TGTGCCAGCAGCTTGGTCCAGCGGGGGCAAGAGACCCAGTACTTC,CASSLVQRGQETQYF,TRBD2,TRBJ2-5,.,TRBV7-9
TGTGCCAGCAGCCAAGAGTGGAGGTCTGAAGCTTTCTTT,CASSQEWRSEAFF,.,TRBJ1-1,.,TRBV14
TGTGCCTGGAGCACCGGGACAGGGGGTTCTTACGAGCAGTACTTC,CAWSTGTGGSYEQYF,TRBD1,TRBJ2-7,once,TRBV30
TGTGCCAGTAGCATCCTCGGGGGCACTGAAGCTTTCTTT,CASSILGGTEAFF,.,TRBJ1-1,few,TRBV19
TGTGCCAGCAGCTTGCAGGGGCGCTTCAACTATGGCTACACCTTC,CASSLQGRFNYGYTF,.,TRBJ1-2,.,TRBV5-4
TGTGCCAGCAGCTTGGCTAGTCTGGAGACCCAGTACTTC,CASSLASLETQYF,.,TRBJ2-5,.,TRBV5-6
TGCGCCAGCAGCTTGGCGGCGAGGGGCGACACCGGGGAGCTGTTTTTT,CASSLAARGDTGELFF,.,TRBJ2-2,.,TRBV5-1
TGTGCCTGGAGTGTACCCCGTTTTTTGGGTCATGGCTACACCTTC,CAWSVPRFLGHGYTF,.,TRBJ1-2,.,TRBV30
TGCGCCAGCAGCCACCCGGGACAGCGAAATGAGCAGTTCTTC,CASSHPGQRNEQFF,TRBD1,TRBJ2-1,few,TRBV4-1
TGTGCCAGCAGCTCTTATGCGTGGGGCGGGGGTACTTCCTACAATGAGCAGTTCTTC,CASSSYAWGGGTSYNEQFF,TRBD2,TRBJ2-1,.,TRBV13
TGTGCCAGCGACATTAGCGGGGCGAACACCGGGGAGCTGTTTTTT,CASDISGANTGELFF,TRBD2,TRBJ2-2,.,TRBV4-2
TGCAGCGTCCGACGAACAGGGAACACCGGGGAGCTGTTTTTT,CSVRRTGNTGELFF,.,TRBJ2-2,.,TRBV29-1
TGTGCCATCAGTCCTGGTAAAGAGACCCAGTACTTC,CAISPGKETQYF,.,TRBJ2-5,.,TRBV10-3
TGTGCCAGCAGCGGAACAGGGGCGGCCAAAAACATTCAGTACTTC,CASSGTGAAKNIQYF,TRBD1,TRBJ2-4,.,TRBV5-6
TGCGCCAGCAGCCCCAACCCGGCAGGGGCAGAGACCCAGTACTTC,CASSPNPAGAETQYF,.,TRBJ2-5,.,TRBV4-3
TGCGCCAGCAGCTCCTGGACAGAGAACACTGAAGCTTTCTTT,CASSSWTENTEAFF,.,TRBJ1-1,.,TRBV5-1
TGTGCCAGCAGTTGGCGGGGGCCAGGGGAGACCCAGTACTTC,CASSWRGPGETQYF,.,TRBJ2-5,few,TRBV6-5
TGCAGCGTTGAGTTATTCGGGGGAGTTAACGACGAGCAGTACTTC,CSVELFGGVNDEQYF,.,TRBJ2-7,few,TRBV29-1
TGTGCCAGCAGCTCTGCGGGGTCCTACGAGCAGTACTTC,CASSSAGSYEQYF,.,TRBJ2-7,few,TRBV7-9
TGTGCCTGGATCCAGCTGAACTCTGGAAACACCATATATTTT,CAWIQLNSGNTIYF,.,TRBJ1-3,once,TRBV30
TGTGCCAGCTCTCCCGGGACAGGGGCCTTCGAGACCCAGTACTTC,CASSPGTGAFETQYF,TRBD1,TRBJ2-5,.,TRBV18
TGTGCCAGCAGTTACGTCGGGGGCTACACCTTC,CASSYVGGYTF,.,TRBJ1-2,few,TRBV6-6
TGCGCCAGCAGCTTGATGTCTGCGGACACCGGGGAGCTGTTTTTT,CASSLMSADTGELFF,.,TRBJ2-2,.,TRBV5-1
TGTGCCAGTAGTATGAGACAGGCTGAAAAACTGTTTTTT,CASSMRQAEKLFF,.,TRBJ1-4,few,TRBV19
TGCGCCAGCAGCTCGGGTTCCACTCAAGAGACCCAGTACTTC,CASSSGSTQETQYF,.,TRBJ2-5,once,TRBV5-1
TGTGCCAGCAGCCCGGGGGGGTACGAGCAGTACTTC,CASSPGGYEQYF,TRBD2,TRBJ2-7,.,TRBV9
TGTGCCTGGAGTACAGGGGGAGAGACCCAGTACTTC,CAWSTGGETQYF,TRBD1,TRBJ2-5,.,TRBV30
TGTGCCAGCAGCTCCCTACAAGAGACCCAGTACTTC,CASSSLQETQYF,.,TRBJ2-5,few,TRBV7-2
TGTGCCAGCAGCTTAGCGCCTTCTAGCGGGGGGGCCTACGAGCAGTACTTC,CASSLAPSSGGAYEQYF,TRBD2,TRBJ2-7,.,TRBV7-2
TGCGCCAGCGGACAGGGGGCACTCTCTGGGGCCAACGTCCTGACTTTC,CASGQGALSGANVLTF,TRBD1,TRBJ2-6,.,TRBV5-1
TGTGCCAGCAGCGTAGGAGGGGTGACCTACGAGCAGTACTTC,CASSVGGVTYEQYF,.,TRBJ2-7,.,TRBV9
TGTGCCAGCAGCGTAGGAATGGCGGGGGGGCAAGGAGATACGCAGTATTTT,CASSVGMAGGQGDTQYF,TRBD2,TRBJ2-3,.,TRBV9
TGTGCCAGCAGCCTAGGACAGGCTAACATGATCTTC,CASSLGQANMIF,TRBD1,TRBJ2-1,.,TRBV7-2
TGTGCCAGCAGGAAGGGAACAGGGGAGAGGACCGGGGAGCTGTTTTTT,CASRKGTGERTGELFF,TRBD1,TRBJ2-2,.,TRBV2
TGTGCCAGCAGCTCTCCGGGACAAGGAGATGGCTACACCTTC,CASSSPGQGDGYTF,.,TRBJ1-2,.,TRBV7-9
TGCGCCAGCAGCTCACGGGGGTTGGGCGTAGAGACCCAGTACTTC,CASSSRGLGVETQYF,.,TRBJ2-5,.,TRBV5-1
TGCAGCGTGGGGACGGACCAAGAGACCCAGTACTTC,CSVGTDQETQYF,.,TRBJ2-5,few,TRBV29-1
TGTGCCAGCAGCGGAGTACTAGCGGGGGGATCCTACGAGCAGTACTTC,CASSGVLAGGSYEQYF,TRBD2,TRBJ2-7,.,TRBV7-2
TGTGCCAGCAGTTTATCTTCGTCAGGGCGCTATGGCTACACCTTC,CASSLSSSGRYGYTF,.,TRBJ1-2,once,TRBV27
TGTGCCACCAGCAGAGACGACTATGGCTACACCTTC,CATSRDDYGYTF,.,TRBJ1-2,.,TRBV15